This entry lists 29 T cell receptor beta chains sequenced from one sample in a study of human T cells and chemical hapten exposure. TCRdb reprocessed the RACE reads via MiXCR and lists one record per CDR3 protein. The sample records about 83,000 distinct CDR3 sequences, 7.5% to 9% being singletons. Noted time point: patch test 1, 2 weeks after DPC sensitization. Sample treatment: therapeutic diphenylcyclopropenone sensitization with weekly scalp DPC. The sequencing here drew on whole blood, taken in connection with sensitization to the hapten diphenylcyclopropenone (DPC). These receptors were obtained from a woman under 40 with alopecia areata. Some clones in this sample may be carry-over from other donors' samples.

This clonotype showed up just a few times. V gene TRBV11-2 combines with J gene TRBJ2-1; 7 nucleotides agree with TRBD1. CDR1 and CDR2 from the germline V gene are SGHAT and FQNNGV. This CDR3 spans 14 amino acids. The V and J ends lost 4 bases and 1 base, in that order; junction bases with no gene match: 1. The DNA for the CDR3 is TGTGCCAGCAGCTCGGGACAGTCCTACAATGAGCAGTTCTTC. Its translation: CASSSGQSYNEQFF.

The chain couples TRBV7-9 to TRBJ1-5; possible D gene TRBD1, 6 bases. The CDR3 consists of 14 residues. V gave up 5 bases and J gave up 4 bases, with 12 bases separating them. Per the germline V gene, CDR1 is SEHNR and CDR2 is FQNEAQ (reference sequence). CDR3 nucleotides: TGTGCCAGCAGCACGGACAGTCTAAATCAGCCCCAGCATTTT. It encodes CASSTDSLNQPQHF. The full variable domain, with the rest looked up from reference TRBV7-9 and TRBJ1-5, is DTGVSQNPRHKITKRGQNVTFRCDPISEHNRLYWYRQTLGQGPEFLTYFQNEAQLEKSRLLSDRFSAERPKGSFSTLEIQRTEQGDSAMYLCASSTDSLNQPQHFGDGTRLSIL.

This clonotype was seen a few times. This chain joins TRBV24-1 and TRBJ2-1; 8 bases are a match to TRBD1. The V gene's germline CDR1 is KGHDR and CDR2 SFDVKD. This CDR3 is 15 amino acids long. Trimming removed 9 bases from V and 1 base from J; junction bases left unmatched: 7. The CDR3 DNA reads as TGTGCCACCGCGACAGGGGACAATTCCTACAATGAGCAGTTCTTC. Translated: CATATGDNSYNEQFF.

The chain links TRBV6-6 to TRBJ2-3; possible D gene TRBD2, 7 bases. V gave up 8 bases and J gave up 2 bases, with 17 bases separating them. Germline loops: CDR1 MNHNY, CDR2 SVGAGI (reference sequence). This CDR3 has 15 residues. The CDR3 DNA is TGTGCCAGCCCCGGGGGGCCCTTGCCCACAGATACGCAGTATTTT. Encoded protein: CASPGGPLPTDTQYF.

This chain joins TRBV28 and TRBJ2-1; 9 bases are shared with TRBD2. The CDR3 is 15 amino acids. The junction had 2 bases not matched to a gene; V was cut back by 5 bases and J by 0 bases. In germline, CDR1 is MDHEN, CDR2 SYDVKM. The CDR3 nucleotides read TGTGCCAGCAGTCAGGGACTAGCCTCCTACAATGAGCAGTTCTTC. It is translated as CASSQGLASYNEQFF.

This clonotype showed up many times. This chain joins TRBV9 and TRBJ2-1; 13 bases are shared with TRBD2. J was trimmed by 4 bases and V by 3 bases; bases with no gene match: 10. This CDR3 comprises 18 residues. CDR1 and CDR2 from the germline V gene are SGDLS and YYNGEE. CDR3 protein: CASSALWTSGGTYNEQFF. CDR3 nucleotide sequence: TGTGCCAGCAGCGCACTATGGACTAGCGGGGGCACTTACAATGAGCAGTTCTTC.

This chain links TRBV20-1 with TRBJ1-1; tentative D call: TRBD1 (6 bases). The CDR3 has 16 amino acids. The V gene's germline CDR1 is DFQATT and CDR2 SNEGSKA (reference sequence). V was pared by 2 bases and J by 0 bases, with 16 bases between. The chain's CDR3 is CSARPGGPRMNTEAFF. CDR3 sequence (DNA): TGCAGTGCTAGACCTGGGGGCCCCCGCATGAACACTGAAGCTTTCTTT.

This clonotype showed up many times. In DNA form, the CDR3 reads TGTGCCAGCAGCTTAGTTGGGGCCGCGGTGATCAGCACAGATACGCAGTATTTT. This gives the protein CASSLVGAAVISTDTQYF. The genes are TRBV7-9 and TRBJ2-3, with a weak D call TRBD1 (5 bases). Deletions cut 1 base from V and 0 bases from J, with 17 bases between. Looked up from germline, CDR1 is SEHNR and CDR2 is FQNEAQ (reference sequence). The length of the CDR3 is 18 residues. Full variable domain (outside the CDR3, taken from reference TRBV7-9 and TRBJ2-3): DTGVSQNPRHKITKRGQNVTFRCDPISEHNRLYWYRQTLGQGPEFLTYFQNEAQLEKSRLLSDRFSAERPKGSFSTLEIQRTEQGDSAMYLCASSLVGAAVISTDTQYFGPGTRLTVL.

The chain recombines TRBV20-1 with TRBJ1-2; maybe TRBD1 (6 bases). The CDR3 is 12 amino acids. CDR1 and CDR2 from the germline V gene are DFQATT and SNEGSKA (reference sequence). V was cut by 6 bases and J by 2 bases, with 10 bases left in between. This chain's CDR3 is CSAPGQNYGYTF. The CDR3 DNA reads TGCAGTGCCCCTGGACAGAACTATGGCTACACCTTC.

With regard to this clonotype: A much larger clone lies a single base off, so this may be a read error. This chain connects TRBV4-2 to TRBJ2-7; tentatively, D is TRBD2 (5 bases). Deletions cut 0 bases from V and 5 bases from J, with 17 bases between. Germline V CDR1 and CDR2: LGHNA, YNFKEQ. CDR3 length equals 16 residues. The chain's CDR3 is CASSQDLRLTGDEQYF. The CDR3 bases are TGTGCCAGCAGCCAAGATCTACGACTAACGGGCGACGAGCAGTACTTC.

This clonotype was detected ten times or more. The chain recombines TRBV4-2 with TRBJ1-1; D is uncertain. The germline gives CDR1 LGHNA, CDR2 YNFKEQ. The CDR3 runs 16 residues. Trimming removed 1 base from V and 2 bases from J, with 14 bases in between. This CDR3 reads CASSQAHAQKNTEAFF. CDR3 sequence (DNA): TGTGCCAGCAGCCAAGCTCACGCTCAGAAAAACACTGAAGCTTTCTTT.

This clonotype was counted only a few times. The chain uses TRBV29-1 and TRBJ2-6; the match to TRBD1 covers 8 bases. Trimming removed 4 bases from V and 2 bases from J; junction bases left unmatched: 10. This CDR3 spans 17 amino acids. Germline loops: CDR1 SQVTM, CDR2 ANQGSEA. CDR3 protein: CSVGTGNLIPGANVLTF. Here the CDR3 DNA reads TGCAGCGTTGGGACAGGGAACCTAATCCCTGGGGCCAACGTCCTGACTTTC. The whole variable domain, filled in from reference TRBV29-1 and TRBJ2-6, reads SAVISQKPSRDICQRGTSLTIQCQVDSQVTMMFWYRQQPGQSLTLIATANQGSEATYESGFVIDKFPISRPNLTFSTLTVSNMSPEDSSIYLCSVGTGNLIPGANVLTFGAGSRLTVL.

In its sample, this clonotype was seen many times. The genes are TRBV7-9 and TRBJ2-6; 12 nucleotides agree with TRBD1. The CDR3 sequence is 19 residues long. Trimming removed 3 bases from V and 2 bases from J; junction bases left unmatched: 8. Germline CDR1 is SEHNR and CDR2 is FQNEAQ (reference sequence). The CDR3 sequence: CASSLHRDRGRPGANVLTF. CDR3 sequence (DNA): TGTGCCAGCAGCTTGCACCGGGACAGGGGGCGCCCTGGGGCCAACGTCCTGACTTTC.

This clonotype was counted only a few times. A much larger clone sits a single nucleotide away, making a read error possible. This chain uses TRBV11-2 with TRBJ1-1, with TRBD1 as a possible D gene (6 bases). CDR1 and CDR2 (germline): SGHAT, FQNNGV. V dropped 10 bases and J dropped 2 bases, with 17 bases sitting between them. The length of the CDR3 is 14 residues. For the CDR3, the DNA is TGTGCCAACCAAGTACTCAGGGGAAACACTGAAGCTTTCTTT. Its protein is CANQVLRGNTEAFF.

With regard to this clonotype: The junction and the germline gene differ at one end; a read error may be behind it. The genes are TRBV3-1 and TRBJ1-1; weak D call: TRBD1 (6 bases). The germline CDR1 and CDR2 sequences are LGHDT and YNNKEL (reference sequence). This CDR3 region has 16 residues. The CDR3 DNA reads TGTGCCAGCAGCCCGACACAGGGCACCTCGAACACTGAAGTTTTCTTT. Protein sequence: CASSPTQGTSNTEVFF.

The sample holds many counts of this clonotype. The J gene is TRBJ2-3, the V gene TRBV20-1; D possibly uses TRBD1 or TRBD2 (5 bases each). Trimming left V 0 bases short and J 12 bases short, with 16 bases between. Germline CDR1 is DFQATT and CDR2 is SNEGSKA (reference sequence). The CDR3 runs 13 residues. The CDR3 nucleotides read TGCAGTGCTAGAGATCCCCGGGACGCCAACCAGTATTTT. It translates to CSARDPRDANQYF.

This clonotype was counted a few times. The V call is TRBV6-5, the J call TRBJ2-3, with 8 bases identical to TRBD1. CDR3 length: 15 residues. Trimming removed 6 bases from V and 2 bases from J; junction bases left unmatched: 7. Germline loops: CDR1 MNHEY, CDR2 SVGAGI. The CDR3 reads CASRSGGLTTDTQYF. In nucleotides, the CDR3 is TGTGCCAGCAGGTCAGGGGGCCTTACCACAGATACGCAGTATTTT.

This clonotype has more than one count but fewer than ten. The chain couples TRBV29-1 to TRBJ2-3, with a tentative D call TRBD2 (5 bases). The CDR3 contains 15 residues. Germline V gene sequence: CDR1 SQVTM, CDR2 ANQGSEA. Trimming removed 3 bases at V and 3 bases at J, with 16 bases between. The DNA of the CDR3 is TGCAGCGTTGACGGTCCCCTCGGGGTAACAGATACGCAGTATTTT. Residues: CSVDGPLGVTDTQYF.

CDR3 loop: CASSYATGELFF. The CDR3 bases are TGTGCCAGCAGTTACGCCACCGGGGAGCTGTTTTTT. The chain employs TRBV6-5 and TRBJ2-2; D uncertain. Per germline, CDR1 MNHEY and CDR2 SVGAGI. The CDR3 contains 12 residues. V was clipped by 2 bases and J by 4 bases, with 2 bases between them.

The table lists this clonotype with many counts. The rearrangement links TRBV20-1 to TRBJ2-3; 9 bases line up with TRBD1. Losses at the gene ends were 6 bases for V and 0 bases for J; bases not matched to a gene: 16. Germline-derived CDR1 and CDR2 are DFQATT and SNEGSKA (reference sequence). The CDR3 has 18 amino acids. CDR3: CSAAGQGGWEVSTDTQYF. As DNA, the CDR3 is TGCAGTGCCGCGGGACAGGGTGGTTGGGAAGTAAGCACAGATACGCAGTATTTT.

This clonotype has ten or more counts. The CDR3 region is CSARWDGRGTDTQYF. In DNA, the CDR3 is TGCAGTGCTCGGTGGGATGGAAGGGGCACAGATACGCAGTATTTT. This rearrangement joins TRBV20-1 to TRBJ2-3; no definite D call. V was shortened by 5 bases and J by 1 base, with 16 bases between the two germline ends. The CDR3 runs to 15 residues. Per germline, CDR1 DFQATT and CDR2 SNEGSKA (reference sequence).

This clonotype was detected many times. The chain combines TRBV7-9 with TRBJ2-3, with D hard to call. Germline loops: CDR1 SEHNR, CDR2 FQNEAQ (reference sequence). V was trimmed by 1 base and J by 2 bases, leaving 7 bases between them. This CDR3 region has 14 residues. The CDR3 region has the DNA TGTGCCAGCAGCTTAGAAGCTACCACAGATACGCAGTATTTT. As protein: CASSLEATTDTQYF.

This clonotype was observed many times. The CDR3 sequence is CASSYFTGGSYNEQFF. CDR3 in DNA: TGTGCCAGCAGCTATTTTACAGGGGGCTCCTACAATGAGCAGTTCTTC. V usage is TRBV7-9 and J usage is TRBJ2-1; TRBD1 matches 8 bases. CDR3 length equals 16 residues. The V and J ends lost 4 bases and 0 bases, in that order; junction bases with no gene match: 5. Germline lookup yields CDR1 SEHNR and CDR2 FQNEAQ (reference sequence).

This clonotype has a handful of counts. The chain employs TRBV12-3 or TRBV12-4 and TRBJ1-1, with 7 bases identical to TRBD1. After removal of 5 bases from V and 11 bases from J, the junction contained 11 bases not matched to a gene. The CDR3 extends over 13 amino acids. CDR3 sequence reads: CASSPGTATPAFF. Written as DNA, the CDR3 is TGTGCCAGCAGTCCCGGGACAGCCACTCCGGCTTTCTTT.

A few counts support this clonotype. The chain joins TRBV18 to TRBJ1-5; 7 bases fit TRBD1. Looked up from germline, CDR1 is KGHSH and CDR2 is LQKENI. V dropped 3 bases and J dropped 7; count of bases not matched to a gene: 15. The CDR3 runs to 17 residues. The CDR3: CASSPFDQGGQGQPQHF. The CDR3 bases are TGTGCCAGCTCACCTTTTGACCAGGGGGGGCAGGGCCAGCCCCAGCATTTT.

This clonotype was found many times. The CDR3 region has the DNA TGCAGTGCTGGGGTCGGATCACCCCTCCACTTT. Encoded protein: CSAGVGSPLHF. This chain connects TRBV20-1 to TRBJ1-6; D unresolved. The CDR3 is made up of 11 amino acids. V was clipped by 5 bases and J by 10 bases, with 9 bases between them. CDR1 is DFQATT, CDR2 SNEGSKA, per germline (reference sequence).

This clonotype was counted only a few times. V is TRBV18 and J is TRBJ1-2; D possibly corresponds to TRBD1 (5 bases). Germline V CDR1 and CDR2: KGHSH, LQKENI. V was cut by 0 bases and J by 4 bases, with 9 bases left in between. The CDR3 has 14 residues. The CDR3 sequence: CASSPPGRGYGYTF. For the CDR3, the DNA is TGTGCCAGCTCACCACCGGGAAGGGGCTATGGCTACACCTTC.

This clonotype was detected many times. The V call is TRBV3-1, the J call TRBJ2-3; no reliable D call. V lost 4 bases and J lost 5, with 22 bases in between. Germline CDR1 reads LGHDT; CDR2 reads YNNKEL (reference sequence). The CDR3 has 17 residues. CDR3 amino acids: CASSPFDGSPFLDTQYF. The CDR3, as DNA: TGTGCCAGCAGCCCATTCGACGGTTCCCCTTTTCTAGATACGCAGTATTTT.

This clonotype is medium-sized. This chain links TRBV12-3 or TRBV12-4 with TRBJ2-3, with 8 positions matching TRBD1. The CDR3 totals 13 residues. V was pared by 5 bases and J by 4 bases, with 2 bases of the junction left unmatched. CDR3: CASSPGGADTQYF. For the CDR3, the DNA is TGTGCCAGCAGTCCAGGGGGCGCAGATACGCAGTATTTT.